The rows below give T cell receptor beta chains drawn from one sample of a study of regulatory T cells in long-lasting Graves disease. TCRdb re-analysed the multiplex PCR reads in MiXCR, keeping a single row per CDR3 protein. The sample consists of 550,000 to 600,000 distinct CDR3 sequences, about 16% of them appearing once. The same specimen was also included in a second study, on T cells in Graves' hyperthyroidism and ophthalmopathy.

This specimen was peripheral blood mononuclear cells (PBMCs), taken at new diagnosis, from a patient treated with antithyroid drugs. These receptors were taken from a man aged 18-30 years with Graves disease. Both conserved end residues are part of each CDR3. A D gene is named only where the DNA matches it firmly. Clone size, where shown, is once, few, many, or a class for clones that have expanded.

d_call	clone_size	v_call	j_call	cdr3_aa	cdr3_nt
TRBD1	few	TRBV20-1	TRBJ1-3	CSAALGTGLSGNTIYF	TGCAGTGCGGCCCTGGGGACAGGACTCTCTGGAAACACCATATATTTT
TRBD2	.	TRBV20-1	TRBJ2-3	CSARRLAGDTQYF	TGCAGTGCTAGACGACTAGCGGGAGATACGCAGTATTTT
.	.	TRBV7-3	TRBJ2-2	CASSPNRGSGTGELFF	TGTGCCAGCAGTCCCAACAGGGGTAGCGGGACCGGGGAGCTGTTTTTT
.	many	TRBV28	TRBJ1-5	CASSLYGDPSNQPQHF	TGTGCCAGCAGTTTATACGGGGATCCTAGCAATCAGCCCCAGCATTTT
.	many	TRBV6-1	TRBJ2-5	CASSGTSGEGTQYF	TGTGCCAGCAGTGGAACCTCAGGGGAGGGGACCCAGTACTTC
TRBD2	.	TRBV3-1	TRBJ2-3	CASSQDWASGPERHTQYF	TGTGCCAGCAGCCAAGATTGGGCTAGCGGGCCCGAACGACATACGCAGTATTTT
TRBD2	few	TRBV9	TRBJ2-3	CASSAWDYGGDTQYF	TGTGCCAGCAGCGCTTGGGACTACGGAGGAGATACGCAGTATTTT
TRBD1	few	TRBV29-1	TRBJ2-1	CSVGSGTDSYNEQFF	TGCAGCGTGGGCTCCGGGACAGATTCCTACAATGAGCAGTTCTTC
.	.	TRBV20-1	TRBJ2-1	CSARDLGRAHEQFF	TGCAGTGCTAGAGATTTGGGTAGGGCCCATGAGCAGTTCTTC
TRBD2	.	TRBV27	TRBJ2-3	CASSLSWREASSTDTQYF	TGTGCCAGCAGTTTATCGTGGCGGGAGGCCTCTAGCACAGATACGCAGTATTTT
TRBD1	few	TRBV29-1	TRBJ2-7	CSVEGTGGSYEQYF	TGCAGCGTTGAAGGGACAGGGGGATCCTACGAGCAGTACTTC
.	few	TRBV28	TRBJ2-2	CASSLAEELFF	TGTGCCAGCAGCCTCGCTGAGGAGCTGTTTTTT
TRBD1	few	TRBV29-1	TRBJ2-7	CSVEGAGQGGYEQYF	TGCAGCGTTGAAGGCGCGGGACAGGGGGGATACGAGCAGTACTTC
.	many	TRBV5-1	TRBJ1-3	CASSSPGSGNTIYF	TGCGCCAGCAGCTCGCCTGGGTCTGGAAACACCATATATTTT
TRBD1	few	TRBV5-4	TRBJ2-7	CASSFKPGQGNYEQYF	TGTGCCAGCAGCTTCAAACCGGGACAGGGGAACTACGAGCAGTACTTC
TRBD2	few	TRBV20-1	TRBJ2-7	CSARPRGLAFLYERYF	TGCAGTGCTAGACCCAGGGGACTAGCGTTTCTGTACGAGCGGTACTTC
TRBD2	.	TRBV7-2	TRBJ2-2	CASSLYLSVAGEPPGELFF	TGTGCCAGCAGCTTATACCTGTCGGTAGCGGGAGAACCTCCCGGGGAGCTGTTTTTT
.	.	TRBV7-2	TRBJ1-2	CASSLARAWGYTF	TGTGCCAGCAGCTTAGCCAGGGCCTGGGGCTACACCTTC
TRBD2	few	TRBV5-1	TRBJ2-7	CASSLGGLAGGISYEQYF	TGCGCCAGCAGCTTGGGGGGACTAGCGGGAGGGATCTCCTACGAGCAGTACTTC
.	many	TRBV7-8	TRBJ2-2	CASSQGLGTTNTGELFF	TGTGCCAGCAGCCAAGGCCTCGGGACAACGAACACCGGGGAGCTGTTTTTT
TRBD1	few	TRBV4-2	TRBJ1-1	CASSPSQPGQTLDTEAFF	TGTGCCAGCAGCCCGTCACAACCGGGACAGACTTTGGACACTGAAGCTTTCTTT
.	few	TRBV25-1	TRBJ1-1	CASTSGFSTNTEAFF	TGTGCCAGCACAAGCGGGTTCTCCACGAACACTGAAGCTTTCTTT
TRBD2	many	TRBV20-1	TRBJ2-3	CSARDAGVAGFSTDTQYF	TGCAGTGCTAGAGATGCGGGGGTAGCGGGATTTAGCACAGATACGCAGTATTTT
TRBD1	many	TRBV13	TRBJ2-7	CASSPGDRGDEQYF	TGTGCCAGCAGCCCCGGGGACAGGGGCGACGAGCAGTACTTC
TRBD1	few	TRBV20-1	TRBJ2-7	CSARGAGGQGSSYEQYF	TGCAGTGCTAGAGGGGCGGGGGGACAGGGGTCTTCCTACGAGCAGTACTTC
.	many	TRBV6-1	TRBJ2-1	CASRETSSYNEQFF	TGTGCCAGCAGGGAAACGAGCTCCTACAATGAGCAGTTCTTC
TRBD1	many	TRBV6-5	TRBJ2-7	CASSYSTGGTDEQYF	TGTGCCAGCAGTTACTCGACAGGGGGCACGGACGAGCAGTACTTC
.	many	TRBV12-3/TRBV12-4	TRBJ1-2	CASSFSVGLGGYTF	TGTGCCAGCAGTTTTTCTGTGGGGTTGGGAGGCTACACCTTC
TRBD2	.	TRBV28	TRBJ2-1	CASPPGAAGEGLTYEQFF	TGTGCCAGCCCCCCGGGTGCAGCGGGAGAGGGCCTTACGTATGAGCAGTTCTTC
.	.	TRBV20-1	TRBJ1-1	CSARATVNTEAFF	TGCAGTGCTAGAGCGACGGTGAACACTGAAGCTTTCTTT
TRBD2	many	TRBV27	TRBJ2-7	CASSWTSGSHEQYF	TGTGCCAGCAGTTGGACTAGCGGGAGCCACGAGCAGTACTTC
.	.	TRBV29-1	TRBJ2-6	CSVEGPSGANVLTF	TGCAGCGTTGAGGGCCCCTCTGGGGCCAACGTCCTGACTTTC
.	few	TRBV7-9	TRBJ2-6	CASSPDGTSGANVLTF	TGTGCCAGCAGCCCGGACGGGACCTCTGGGGCCAACGTCCTGACTTTC
.	many	TRBV3-1	TRBJ2-6	CASSQDGTAGANVLTF	TGTGCCAGCAGCCAAGATGGAACAGCTGGGGCCAACGTCCTGACTTTC
.	.	TRBV13	TRBJ2-1	CASSLGGRNNEQFF	TGTGCCAGCAGCTTAGGAGGACGGAACAATGAGCAGTTCTTC
.	many	TRBV5-1	TRBJ1-5	CASSLGYSNQPQHF	TGTGCCAGCAGCTTGGGCTATAGCAATCAGCCCCAGCATTTT
.	few	TRBV28	TRBJ1-2	CASSLGRAGYGYTF	TGTGCCAGCAGCCTCGGACGTGCGGGCTATGGCTACACCTTC
.	few	TRBV4-1	TRBJ1-1	CASSQERGYTEAFF	TGCGCCAGCAGCCAAGAAAGAGGATACACTGAAGCTTTCTTT
.	many	TRBV20-1	TRBJ2-3	CSANEGEDTQYF	TGCAGTGCTAACGAGGGAGAAGATACGCAGTATTTT
.	many	TRBV10-3	TRBJ2-3	CAISGSGGDTQYF	TGTGCCATCAGTGGGAGCGGTGGGGATACGCAGTATTTT
TRBD2	many	TRBV7-9	TRBJ2-1	CASSFMGLGGDEQFF	TGTGCCAGCAGCTTCATGGGACTGGGAGGGGATGAGCAGTTCTTC
.	many	TRBV10-3	TRBJ2-7	CAISEPYARSSYEQYF	TGTGCCATCAGTGAGCCCTACGCCCGGAGCTCCTACGAGCAGTACTTC
.	many	TRBV5-1	TRBJ2-1	CASSRTGLECFF	TGCGCCAGCAGCAGAACAGGGCTTGAGTGCTTCTTC
TRBD1	.	TRBV14	TRBJ1-1	CASSLLPGQGRGTEAFF	TGTGCCAGCAGCCTCCTGCCGGGACAGGGACGGGGCACTGAAGCTTTCTTT
.	many	TRBV7-9	TRBJ2-5	CASSFQVEETQYF	TGTGCCAGCAGCTTTCAGGTGGAGGAGACCCAGTACTTC
.	few	TRBV9	TRBJ2-2	CASSEDANTGELFF	TGTGCCAGCAGCGAAGATGCAAACACCGGGGAGCTGTTTTTT
TRBD2	medium-sized	TRBV28	TRBJ2-1	CASSPRDYYNEQFF	TGTGCCAGCAGCCCCCGGGACTACTACAATGAGCAGTTCTTC
.	.	TRBV4-1	TRBJ2-1	CASSQEWGTPYNEQFF	TGCGCCAGCAGCCAAGAATGGGGAACCCCCTACAATGAGCAGTTCTTC